A selection of T cell receptor beta chains follows, all from one sample in a study of regulatory T cells in long-lasting Graves disease. TCRdb reprocessed the multiplex PCR reads with MiXCR, giving one entry per CDR3 protein. The repertoire holds 400,000 to 500,000 distinct CDR3 sequences, with approximately 23% as singletons. Sequenced material: peripheral blood mononuclear cells (PBMCs), taken when the disease was refractory, from a patient treated with antithyroid drugs. These receptors all come from a female donor with Graves disease. Each CDR3 is given with its conserved first and last residue. Fields, in order: clone size, V gene, J gene, D gene, CDR3 protein, CDR3 DNA. D genes are given only for firm matches. Only part of the rows carry a size: once, few, many, or a class if the clone is expanded.

many	TRBV13	TRBJ1-1	TRBD1	CASFMTDRGYNTEAFF	TGTGCCAGCTTTATGACGGACAGGGGTTACAACACTGAAGCTTTCTTT
many	TRBV10-3	TRBJ2-7	TRBD1	CAISDADRNYEQYF	TGTGCCATCAGTGACGCGGACAGGAATTACGAGCAGTACTTC
few	TRBV6-1	TRBJ2-2	.	CASSPVSDTGELFF	TGTGCCAGCAGTCCCGTCTCGGACACCGGGGAGCTGTTTTTT
.	TRBV7-8	TRBJ1-6	.	CASDLGRRNSPLHF	TGTGCCAGCGACCTGGGACGCCGAAATTCACCCCTCCACTTT
many	TRBV11-2	TRBJ1-2	TRBD1	CASSSGGMHYGYTF	TGTGCCAGCAGCTCAGGGGGCATGCACTATGGCTACACCTTC
many	TRBV28	TRBJ1-2	TRBD1	CASTYNRGNGYTF	TGTGCCAGCACCTACAACAGGGGGAATGGCTACACCTTC
many	TRBV29-1	TRBJ1-1	TRBD1	CSVERQGDKVAFF	TGCAGCGTTGAACGACAGGGAGATAAGGTAGCTTTCTTT
.	TRBV6-1	TRBJ2-2	TRBD1	CASWGLQGTGELFF	TGTGCCAGTTGGGGCCTACAGGGGACCGGGGAGCTGTTTTTT
.	TRBV6-2/TRBV6-3	TRBJ2-5	TRBD2	CASSYSRGFQETQYF	TGTGCCAGCAGTTACTCGCGGGGGTTCCAAGAGACCCAGTACTTC
.	TRBV28	TRBJ2-7	TRBD2	CASSEPHVAGEQYF	TGTGCCAGCAGCGAGCCCCATGTAGCGGGCGAGCAGTACTTC
few	TRBV30	TRBJ1-2	TRBD1	CAWSAHRGGYGYTF	TGTGCCTGGAGCGCTCACAGGGGCGGTTATGGCTACACCTTC
few	TRBV6-2/TRBV6-3	TRBJ1-5	.	CASSSRTSYSNQPQHF	TGTGCCAGCAGTTCCAGGACATCTTATAGCAATCAGCCCCAGCATTTT
many	TRBV28	TRBJ1-4	.	CASRGARSEKLFF	TGTGCCAGCAGGGGCGCCAGAAGTGAAAAACTGTTTTTT
many	TRBV2	TRBJ1-5	TRBD1	CASSEALRTGDQPQHF	TGTGCCAGCAGTGAAGCGCTTCGGACAGGGGATCAGCCCCAGCATTTT
.	TRBV7-9	TRBJ2-7	TRBD1	CASSSGTGADHEQYF	TGTGCCAGCAGCTCCGGGACAGGGGCCGATCACGAGCAGTACTTC
.	TRBV7-2	TRBJ1-6	.	CASSQYPPTGNNSPLHF	TGTGCCAGCAGCCAGTACCCCCCCACAGGGAATAATTCACCCCTCCACTTT
many	TRBV29-1	TRBJ1-1	.	CSVNDRRMNTEAFF	TGCAGCGTTAATGACAGGAGGATGAACACTGAAGCTTTCTTT
many	TRBV2	TRBJ1-2	TRBD1	CASTTGTGTGYTF	TGTGCCAGCACCACCGGGACAGGGACTGGCTACACCTTC
.	TRBV2	TRBJ2-1	.	CASRGPSSYNEQFF	TGTGCCAGCAGGGGACCGAGCTCCTACAATGAGCAGTTCTTC
.	TRBV6-2/TRBV6-3	TRBJ2-2	.	CASSYFARTGELFF	TGTGCCAGCAGTTACTTCGCACGCACCGGGGAGCTGTTTTTT
.	TRBV19	TRBJ2-2	TRBD2	CASRPTSGENTGELFF	TGTGCCAGCCGTCCGACTAGCGGGGAGAACACCGGGGAGCTGTTTTTT
many	TRBV29-1	TRBJ2-5	.	CSVEVGETQYF	TGCAGCGTTGAAGTGGGTGAGACCCAGTACTTC
many	TRBV2	TRBJ2-5	.	CASSEGLQETQYF	TGTGCCAGCAGTGAGGGACTTCAAGAGACCCAGTACTTC
.	TRBV20-1	TRBJ2-7	.	CSARDDGGGSEQYF	TGCAGTGCTAGAGATGATGGGGGAGGCAGCGAGCAGTACTTC
many	TRBV20-1	TRBJ2-7	TRBD1	CSAIEPRGTGGETRGF	TGCAGTGCTATAGAACCGAGGGGGACAGGGGGCGAGACGAGAGGCTTC
few	TRBV27	TRBJ2-3	.	CASRTGTSHHAQYF	TGTGCCAGTAGAACCGGGACCTCCCATCACGCGCAGTATTTT
.	TRBV4-1	TRBJ1-6	.	CASSQDGFGNSPLHF	TGCGCCAGCAGCCAAGATGGCTTTGGGAATTCACCCCTCCACTTT
.	TRBV29-1	TRBJ2-6	.	CSVEGGANVLTF	TGCAGCGTTGAAGGAGGGGCCAACGTCCTGACTTTC
many	TRBV28	TRBJ2-6	.	CACTRGALRAGANVLTF	TGTGCCTGTACCAGGGGGGCCCTGAGGGCTGGGGCCAACGTCCTGACTTTC
.	TRBV13	TRBJ1-6	TRBD1	CASSHGDRERSPLHF	TGTGCCAGCAGCCACGGGGACAGGGAAAGATCACCCCTCCACTTT
many	TRBV7-2	TRBJ2-5	TRBD2	CASSLGSGSPETQYF	TGTGCCAGCAGCTTAGGTAGCGGGAGTCCTGAGACCCAGTACTTC
.	TRBV28	TRBJ1-2	TRBD1	CASRSTGTGYYGYTF	TGTGCCAGCAGGAGTACCGGGACAGGGTACTATGGCTACACCTTC
many	TRBV7-2	TRBJ1-2	.	CASSLAGPRGYTF	TGTGCCAGCAGCTTAGCGGGACCTCGGGGCTACACCTTC
few	TRBV7-9	TRBJ1-1	TRBD1	CASSRGQQNTEAFF	TGTGCCAGCAGCCGGGGACAGCAGAACACTGAAGCTTTCTTT
.	TRBV6-2/TRBV6-3	TRBJ2-7	.	CASSYSRADSYEQYF	TGTGCCAGCAGTTACTCGCGGGCCGACTCCTACGAGCAGTACTTC
many	TRBV7-8	TRBJ1-6	.	CASSLGLGQGWSPLHF	TGTGCCAGCAGCTTAGGTTTGGGGCAGGGATGGTCACCCCTCCACTTT
many	TRBV6-1	TRBJ2-7	TRBD1	CASRTGQGQFYEQYF	TGTGCCAGCAGAACCGGACAGGGGCAATTCTACGAGCAGTACTTC
.	TRBV2	TRBJ2-7	TRBD1	CVSSRGQAYEQYF	TGTGTCAGCAGTCGAGGACAGGCCTACGAGCAGTACTTC
many	TRBV2	TRBJ1-6	.	CASSPAGTPSGSPLHF	TGTGCCAGCAGTCCAGCCGGGACTCCATCAGGTTCACCCCTCCACTTT
few	TRBV10-3	TRBJ2-3	.	CAIREPTRDTQYF	TGTGCCATCAGAGAACCTACAAGGGATACGCAGTATTTT